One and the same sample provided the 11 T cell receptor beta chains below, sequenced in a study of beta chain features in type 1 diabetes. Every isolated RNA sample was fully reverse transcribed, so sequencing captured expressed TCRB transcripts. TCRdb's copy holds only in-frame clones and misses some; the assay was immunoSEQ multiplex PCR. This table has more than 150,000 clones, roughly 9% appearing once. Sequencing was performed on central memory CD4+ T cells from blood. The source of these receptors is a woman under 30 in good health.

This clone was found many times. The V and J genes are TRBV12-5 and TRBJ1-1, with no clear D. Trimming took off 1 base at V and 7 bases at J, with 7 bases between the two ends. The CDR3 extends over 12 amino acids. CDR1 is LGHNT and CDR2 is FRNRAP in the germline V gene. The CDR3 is CASGLDRGEAFF. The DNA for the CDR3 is TGTGCTAGTGGTTTGGATCGCGGTGAAGCTTTCTTT.

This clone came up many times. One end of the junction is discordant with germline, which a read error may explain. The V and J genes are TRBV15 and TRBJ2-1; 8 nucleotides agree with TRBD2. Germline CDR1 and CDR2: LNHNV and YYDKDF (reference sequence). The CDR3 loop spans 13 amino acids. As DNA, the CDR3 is TGTGCCACCAGCAGAGCAAGCGGGAGACGGGTGCTCTTC. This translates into CATSRASGRRVLF.

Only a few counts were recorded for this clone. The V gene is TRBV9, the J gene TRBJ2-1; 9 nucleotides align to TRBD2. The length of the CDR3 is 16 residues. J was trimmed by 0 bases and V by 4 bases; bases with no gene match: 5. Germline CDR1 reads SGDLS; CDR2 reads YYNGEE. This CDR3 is CASSPFSGSSYNEQFF. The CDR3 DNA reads TGTGCCAGCAGCCCGTTTAGCGGGAGCTCCTACAATGAGCAGTTCTTC.

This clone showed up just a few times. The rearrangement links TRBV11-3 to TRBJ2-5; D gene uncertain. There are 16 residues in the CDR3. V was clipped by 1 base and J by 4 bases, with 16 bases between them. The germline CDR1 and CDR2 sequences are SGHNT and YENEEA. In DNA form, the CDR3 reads TGTGCCAGCAGCTTAGCCGCTTCGTCCCTAACAGAGACCCAGTACTTC. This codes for CASSLAASSLTETQYF.

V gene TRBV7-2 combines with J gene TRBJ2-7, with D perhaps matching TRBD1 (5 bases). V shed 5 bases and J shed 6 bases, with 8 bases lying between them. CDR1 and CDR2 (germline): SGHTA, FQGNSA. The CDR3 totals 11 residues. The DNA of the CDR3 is TGTGCCAGCAGCGTAGACAGCGAGCAGTACTTC. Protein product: CASSVDSEQYF. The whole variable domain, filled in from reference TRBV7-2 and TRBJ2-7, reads GAGVSQSPSNKVTEKGKDVELRCDPISGHTALYWYRQSLGQGLEFLIYFQGNSAPDKSGLPSDRFSAERTGGSVSTLTIQRTQQEDSAVYLCASSVDSEQYFGPGTRLTVT.

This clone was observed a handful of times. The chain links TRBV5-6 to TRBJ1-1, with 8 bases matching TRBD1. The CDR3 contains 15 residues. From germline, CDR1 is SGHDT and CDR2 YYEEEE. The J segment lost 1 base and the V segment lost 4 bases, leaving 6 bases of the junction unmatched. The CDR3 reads CASSAGGTGNTEAFF. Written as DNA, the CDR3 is TGTGCCAGCAGCGCGGGAGGGACAGGGAACACTGAAGCTTTCTTT.

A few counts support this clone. This chain's CDR3 is CASSLVPGANEKLFF. In nucleotides, the CDR3 is TGCGCCAGCAGCCTCGTCCCAGGGGCGAATGAAAAACTGTTTTTT. This chain joins TRBV4-1 and TRBJ1-4; D may be TRBD1 (6 bases). The CDR3 length is 15 residues. The ends were cut back, 4 bases at V and 5 bases at J, with 14 bases in the middle. Germline values: CDR1 MGHRA, CDR2 YSYEKL.

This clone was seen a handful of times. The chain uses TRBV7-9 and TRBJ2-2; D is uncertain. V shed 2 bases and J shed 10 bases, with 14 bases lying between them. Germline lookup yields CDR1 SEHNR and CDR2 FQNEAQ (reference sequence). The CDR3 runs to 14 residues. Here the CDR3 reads CASSLRPPAEELFF. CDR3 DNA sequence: TGTGCCAGCAGCTTAAGACCCCCGGCGGAGGAGCTGTTTTTT.

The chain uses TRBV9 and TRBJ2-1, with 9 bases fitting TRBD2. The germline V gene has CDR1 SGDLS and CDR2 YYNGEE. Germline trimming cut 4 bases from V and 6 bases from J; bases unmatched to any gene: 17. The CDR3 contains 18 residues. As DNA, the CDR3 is TGTGCCAGCAGCTCTCTACCCGGAGTAGCGGGAGCGGTCAATGAGCAGTTCTTC. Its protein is CASSSLPGVAGAVNEQFF.

The CDR3 DNA reads TGTGCTACCAGGGGACAGGGGGATGAAAAACTGTTTTTT. Encoded protein: CATRGQGDEKLFF. The chain joins TRBV12-5 to TRBJ1-4, with 11 bases matching TRBD1. The CDR3 spans 13 residues. V was clipped by 10 bases and J by 6 bases; unmatched bases: 4. Germline values: CDR1 LGHNT, CDR2 FRNRAP. Using reference TRBV12-5 and TRBJ1-4 for the parts outside the CDR3, the full variable domain is DARVTQTPRHKVTEMGQEVTMRCQPILGHNTVFWYRQTMMQGLELLAYFRNRAPLDDSGMPKDRFSAEMPDATLATLKIQPSEPRDSAVYFCATRGQGDEKLFFGSGTQLSVL.

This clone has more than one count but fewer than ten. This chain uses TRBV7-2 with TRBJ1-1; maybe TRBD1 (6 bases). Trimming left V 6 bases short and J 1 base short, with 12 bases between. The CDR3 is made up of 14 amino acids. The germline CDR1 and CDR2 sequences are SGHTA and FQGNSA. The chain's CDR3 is CASSPNRENTEAFF. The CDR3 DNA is TGTGCCAGCAGTCCTAACAGGGAGAACACTGAAGCTTTCTTT.